Sequencing of this TCR beta chain was carried out in a study of a mutant IDH1 vaccine in newly diagnosed glioma. About the research overall: Of the patients given treatment, 62.5% were male and about 38% were female, and a mean age of about 44 years was recorded.

Time point here: week 11, during vaccination. In every dose of vaccine, 300 ug of mutant IDH1 20-mer peptide was given alongside topical imiquimod. On this clone itself: Antigen: not known.

V shed 6 bases, J shed 3 bases, and the junction held 13 bases outside the gene matches. The germline gives CDR1 MNHEY, CDR2 SMNVEV (reference sequence). The CDR3 is 16 amino acids. The protocol was immunoSEQ multiplex PCR, while the TCRdb copy is restricted to in-frame clones and leaves out a portion. The table shows around 60,000 clones, with 84% occurring only once. Specimen: PBMCs, collected from a glioma patient whose treatment included an IDH1 peptide vaccine. The origin of this receptor is a woman aged 45-65 years with glioma. V is TRBV27 and J is TRBJ1-2; 7 positions agree with TRBD1. The CDR3 DNA sequence: TGTGCCAGCAGGTGGATCACAGGGGCCCCCCACTATGGCTACACCTTC. It is translated as CASRWITGAPHYGYTF.